One sample yielded the 15 T cell receptor beta chains listed below, sequenced in a study of cytomegalovirus exposure and HLA in healthy donors. The PCR used 60 Vbeta and 13 Jbeta primers. Generated by immunoSEQ multiplex PCR, the TCRdb table keeps only in-frame clones and is missing some. This sample carries 90,000 to 100,000 clones, around three fifths of them seen once, and the ten largest clones take 5.5% to 6%. Sample: PBMCs. These receptors were obtained from a boy aged 5-17 years in good health and CMV-seropositive.

This clone was detected a few times. CDR3 nucleotide sequence: TGTGCCAGCAGGGAGGGTACGGGACCGGGACTCGAGCAGTACTTC. This gives the protein CASREGTGPGLEQYF. This sequence joins TRBV6-1 and TRBJ2-7, with D perhaps TRBD2 (6 bases). The germline CDR1 and CDR2 sequences are MNHNS and SASEGT. V lost 6 bases and J lost 6, with 21 bases in between. The CDR3 length is 15 residues.

The rearrangement joins TRBV6-5 to TRBJ1-4; TRBD1 matches 7 bases. Losses at the gene ends were 6 bases for V and 4 bases for J; bases not matched to a gene: 8. CDR1 and CDR2 from the germline V gene are MNHEY and SVGAGI. CDR3 size: 15 residues. CDR3 coding DNA: TGTGCCAGCAGAGCCGACAGGGCGTTTAATGAAAAACTGTTTTTT. Translation: CASRADRAFNEKLFF.

This rearrangement joins TRBV7-2 to TRBJ2-7, with D maybe TRBD2 (6 bases). Germline V CDR1 and CDR2: SGHTA, FQGNSA. The CDR3 extends over 15 amino acids. Trimming pared 7 bases from V and 3 bases from J, leaving 19 bases between. The CDR3 sequence: CASTPYQGGVYEQYF. The CDR3 DNA is TGTGCCAGCACCCCCTATCAGGGAGGAGTCTACGAGCAGTACTTC. Looking up the rest from reference TRBV7-2 and TRBJ2-7 gives the full variable domain: GAGVSQSPSNKVTEKGKDVELRCDPISGHTALYWYRQSLGQGLEFLIYFQGNSAPDKSGLPSDRFSAERTGGSVSTLTIQRTQQEDSAVYLCASTPYQGGVYEQYFGPGTRLTVT.

The chain combines TRBV19 with TRBJ1-2, with TRBD1 identical over 10 bases. The CDR3 runs 15 residues. Germline loops: CDR1 LNHDA, CDR2 SQIVND (reference sequence). J gave up 4 bases and V 5 bases, and 7 bases lay outside the gene matches. The CDR3 DNA sequence: TGTGCCAGTAGTCTTTGGACAGGGGGAGTCTATGGCTACACCTTC. It codes for CASSLWTGGVYGYTF. The variable domain in full, completed from reference TRBV19 and TRBJ1-2, reads DGGITQSPKYLFRKEGQNVTLSCEQNLNHDAMYWYRQDPGQGLRLIYYSQIVNDFQKGDIAEGYSVSREKKESFPLTVTSAQKNPTAFYLCASSLWTGGVYGYTFGSGTRLTVV.

This clone was found a few times. This chain uses TRBV5-6 with TRBJ1-1, with TRBD1 matching over 12 bases. CDR3 length: 16 amino acids. The germline V gene encodes CDR1 SGHDT and CDR2 YYEEEE. V gave up 4 bases and J gave up 4 bases; unmatched junction bases: 8. CDR3 bases: TGTGCCAGCAGCGGGACAGGGGGCAGTAATCGCACTGAAGCTTTCTTT. Its translation: CASSGTGGSNRTEAFF.

About this clone itself: Other DNA sequences of this sample code for an identical CDR3. V is TRBV9 and J is TRBJ2-7; 8 positions match TRBD2. The CDR3 sequence is 16 residues long. V lost 0 bases, J lost 0 bases, and 5 bases stayed unmatched. From germline, CDR1 is SGDLS and CDR2 YYNGEE. CDR3 sequence reads: CASSVGGGSSSYEQYF. CDR3 in DNA: TGTGCCAGCAGCGTAGGCGGGGGGTCAAGCTCCTACGAGCAGTACTTC. The full variable domain, its missing parts supplied by reference TRBV9 and TRBJ2-7, is DSGVTQTPKHLITATGQRVTLRCSPRSGDLSVYWYQQSLDQGLQFLIQYYNGEERAKGNILERFSAQQFPDLHSELNLSSLELGDSALYFCASSVGGGSSSYEQYFGPGTRLTVT.

Turning to this clone: The same CDR3 is also encoded by other DNA sequences in this sample. V and J are TRBV5-1 and TRBJ2-7; 7 nucleotides line up with TRBD2. This CDR3 region has 13 residues. The germline gives CDR1 SGHRS, CDR2 YFSETQ. The V segment lost 6 bases and the J segment 6 bases; nucleotides outside the gene matches: 9. Here the CDR3 reads CASTSGAPGEQYF. DNA of the CDR3: TGCGCCAGCACCAGCGGGGCCCCAGGCGAGCAGTACTTC.

This chain uses TRBV5-1 with TRBJ2-3; 12 bases are a match to TRBD2. The V segment lost 4 bases and the J segment 7 bases; nucleotides outside the gene matches: 10. The CDR3 is made up of 16 amino acids. CDR1 and CDR2 from the germline V gene are SGHRS and YFSETQ. The CDR3 reads CASSALAGGISYTQYF. In DNA form, the CDR3 reads TGCGCCAGCAGCGCCCTAGCGGGGGGGATTTCTTATACGCAGTATTTT.

The rearrangement joins TRBV27 to TRBJ2-1; the match to TRBD1 covers 10 bases. Germline loops: CDR1 MNHEY, CDR2 SMNVEV (reference sequence). After removal of 11 bases from V and 3 bases from J, the junction contained 7 bases not matched to a gene. CDR3 length: 14 amino acids. The CDR3 nucleotides are TGTGCCGCGGGACAGGGGAATAACTACAATGAGCAGTTCTTC. Its translation is CAAGQGNNYNEQFF.

This chain links TRBV11-2 with TRBJ2-1; D is possibly TRBD1 (5 bases). Per germline, CDR1 SGHAT and CDR2 FQNNGV. Between the trimmed V and J ends, which lost 7 bases and 7 bases, there was a span of 20 bases. The CDR3 consists of 15 residues. The CDR3 reads CASTFSRLQVNEQFF. CDR3 nucleotides: TGTGCCAGCACCTTCTCCAGGCTACAGGTAAATGAGCAGTTCTTC.

This rearrangement joins TRBV9 to TRBJ2-1; 8 bases fit TRBD2. Germline V gene sequence: CDR1 SGDLS, CDR2 YYNGEE. The CDR3 length is 16 residues. With 3 bases clipped from V and 0 bases from J, the junction kept 5 bases outside the gene matches. CDR3 DNA sequence: TGTGCCAGCAGCGACAGACTAGCGAACTCCTACAATGAGCAGTTCTTC. Its translation: CASSDRLANSYNEQFF.

The rearrangement links TRBV2 to TRBJ1-2, with D perhaps matching TRBD1 (6 bases). This CDR3 spans 14 amino acids. CDR1 is SNHLY, CDR2 FYNNEI, per germline. Trimming stripped 5 bases from V and 4 bases from J, with 14 bases between. CDR3 protein: CASSYTGNGYGYTF. The CDR3 nucleotides are TGTGCCAGCAGTTATACAGGGAACGGCTATGGCTACACCTTC. Complete variable domain (other parts from reference TRBV2 and TRBJ1-2): EPEVTQTPSHQVTQMGQEVILRCVPISNHLYFYWYRQILGQKVEFLVSFYNNEISEKSEIFDDQFSVERPDGSNFTLKIRSTKLEDSAMYFCASSYTGNGYGYTFGSGTRLTVV.

The V gene is TRBV30, the J gene TRBJ2-1; TRBD2 is a possible D gene (6 bases). Trimming removed 1 base at V and 6 bases at J, with 7 bases between. CDR1 is GTSNPN, CDR2 SVGIG, per germline (reference sequence). CDR3 length: 12 residues. Here the CDR3 DNA reads TGTGCCTGGAGTGCCGGGAGCAATGAGCAGTTCTTC. Protein: CAWSAGSNEQFF. The complete variable domain, with remaining parts taken from reference TRBV30 and TRBJ2-1, reads SQTIHQWPATLVQPVGSPLSLECTVEGTSNPNLYWYRQAAGRGLQLLFYSVGIGQISSEVPQNLSASRPQDRQFILSSKKLLLSDSGFYLCAWSAGSNEQFFGPGTRLTVL.

A remark on this clone: One junction end disagrees with the germline gene, perhaps due to a read error. The V and J genes are TRBV7-7 and TRBJ1-3; 8 bases map to TRBD1. Germline lookup yields CDR1 SSHAT and CDR2 FNYEAQ (reference sequence). The CDR3 has 15 amino acids. The CDR3 coding sequence is TGTGCTAGCAGCCTCGGGACAGGCTCTGGAAACACCATATATTTT. This encodes CASSLGTGSGNTIYF.

The genes are TRBV4-2 and TRBJ1-3, with 8 bases that match TRBD1. The CDR3 has 16 amino acids. The germline V gene encodes CDR1 LGHNA and CDR2 YNFKEQ. The trim removed 2 bases at V and 4 bases at J, leaving 7 bases unmatched. The CDR3: CASSQIWDRLGNTIYF. CDR3 coding DNA: TGTGCCAGCAGCCAAATTTGGGACAGGTTAGGAAACACCATATATTTT.